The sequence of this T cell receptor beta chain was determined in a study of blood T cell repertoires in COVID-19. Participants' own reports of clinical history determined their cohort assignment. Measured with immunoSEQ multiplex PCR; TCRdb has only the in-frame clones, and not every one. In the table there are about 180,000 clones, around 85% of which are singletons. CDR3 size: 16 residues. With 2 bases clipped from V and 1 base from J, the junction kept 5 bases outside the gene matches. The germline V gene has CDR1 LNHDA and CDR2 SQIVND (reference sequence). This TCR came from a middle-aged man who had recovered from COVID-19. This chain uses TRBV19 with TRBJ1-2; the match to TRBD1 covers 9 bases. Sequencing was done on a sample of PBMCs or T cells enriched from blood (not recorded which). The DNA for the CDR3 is TGTGCCAGTAGTATATGGTCGGGACAGGGTAACTATGGCTACACCTTC. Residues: CASSIWSGQGNYGYTF.